Detailed here is one T cell receptor (beta chain). The sample is drawn from a study of preoperative IRX-2 immunotherapy in early breast cancer. Sample treatment: preoperative locoregional IRX-2 cytokine immunotherapy. This phase Ib study tested locoregional IRX-2 cytokine immunotherapy given before surgery. The data were produced by immunoSEQ multiplex PCR, yet TCRdb's version contains in-frame clones alone and is incomplete. The table shows roughly 30,000 clones, with 65% to 85% occurring only once. The sample was collected from a patient treated with IRX-2 immunotherapy. The source of this sequence is a human donor with breast cancer.

The CDR3 DNA sequence: TGTGCCAGTAGCAGCGGGCCCTCGGGGAACACTGAAGCTTTCTTT. Residues: CASSSGPSGNTEAFF. V usage is TRBV19 and J usage is TRBJ1-1; D is unresolved. Germline lookup yields CDR1 LNHDA and CDR2 SQIVND (reference sequence). Trimming stripped 6 bases from V and 1 base from J, with 15 bases between. The CDR3 contains 15 residues.